This TCR beta chain came from a study of CD8+ T cells in alopecia areata. This CDR3 is 14 amino acids long. The germline V and J ends were trimmed by 2 bases and 6 bases, with 12 bases remaining between them. CDR1 and CDR2 from the germline V gene are SGHRS and YFSETQ. RNA, once extracted, was reverse transcribed into cDNA for use as the sequencing template. Assay used: immunoSEQ multiplex PCR; TCRdb lists only in-frame clones, some missing. The sample lists under 200,000 clones, approximately 65% seen once, with around 0.91% in the top ten. Treatment in this sample: oral pan-JAK inhibitor, 5-10 mg twice daily.

The sequencing used CD4+ T cells sorted from blood, collected at week 4, from a patient treated with tofacitinib. This receptor was obtained from a human donor with alopecia areata. This chain joins TRBV5-1 and TRBJ1-5; no reliable D call. Written as DNA, the CDR3 is TGCGCCAGCAGCTTTGGGGAGGGCGTTCAGCCCCAGCATTTT. It is translated as CASSFGEGVQPQHF.